This T cell receptor (beta chain) was sequenced during a study of OX40 agonist ivuxolimab in advanced cancers. Study details: Eligibility rules accepted prior anti-PD-1, anti-PD-L1 or anti-CTLA-4 therapy, and over 30% had some.

Clones were read by immunoSEQ multiplex PCR, and TCRdb kept only the in-frame ones, dropping some. The sample contains some 60,000 clones, around nine tenths of which appear only once. Trimming at V came to 1 base and at J to 2 bases, leaving 0 bases not matched to a gene. The germline V gene has CDR1 KGHSH and CDR2 LQKENI. The CDR3 loop spans 14 amino acids. The TCR comes from an adult with an advanced solid tumor such as melanoma, head and neck, liver or kidney cancer. This specimen was CD4+ or CD8+ T cells sorted from blood, taken in a trial of the OX40 agonist ivuxolimab. V is TRBV18 and J is TRBJ1-2, with 8 bases that match TRBD1. This CDR3 reads CASSPRQGNYGYTF. In nucleotides, the CDR3 is TGTGCCAGCTCACCACGACAGGGGAACTATGGCTACACCTTC.